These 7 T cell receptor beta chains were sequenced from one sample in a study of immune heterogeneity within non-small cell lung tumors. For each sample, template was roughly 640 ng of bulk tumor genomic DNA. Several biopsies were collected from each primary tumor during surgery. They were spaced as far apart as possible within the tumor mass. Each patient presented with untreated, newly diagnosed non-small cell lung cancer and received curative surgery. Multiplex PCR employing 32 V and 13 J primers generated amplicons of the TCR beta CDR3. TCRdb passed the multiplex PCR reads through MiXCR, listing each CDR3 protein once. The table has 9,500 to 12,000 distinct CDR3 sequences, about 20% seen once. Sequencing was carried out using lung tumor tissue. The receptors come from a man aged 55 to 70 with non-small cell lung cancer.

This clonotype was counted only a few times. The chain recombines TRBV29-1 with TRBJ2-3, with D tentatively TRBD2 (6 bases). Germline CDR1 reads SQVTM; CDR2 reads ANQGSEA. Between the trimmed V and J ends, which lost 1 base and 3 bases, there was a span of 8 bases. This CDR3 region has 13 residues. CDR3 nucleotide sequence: TGCAGCGTTGAAGTGGGAGGTACAGATACGCAGTATTTT. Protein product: CSVEVGGTDTQYF.

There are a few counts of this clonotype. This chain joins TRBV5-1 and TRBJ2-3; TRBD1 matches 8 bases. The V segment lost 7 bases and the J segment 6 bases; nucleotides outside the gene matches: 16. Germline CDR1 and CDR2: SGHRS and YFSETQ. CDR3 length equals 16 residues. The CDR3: CASASIGQGATDTQYF. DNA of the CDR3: TGCGCCAGCGCCAGTATTGGGCAGGGGGCTACCGATACGCAGTATTTT.

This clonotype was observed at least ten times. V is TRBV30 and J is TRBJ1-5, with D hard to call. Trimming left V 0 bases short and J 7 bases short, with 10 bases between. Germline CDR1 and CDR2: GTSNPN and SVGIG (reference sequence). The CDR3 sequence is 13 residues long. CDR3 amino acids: CAWSVSGIQPQHF. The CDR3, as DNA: TGTGCCTGGAGTGTATCTGGGATCCAGCCCCAGCATTTT.

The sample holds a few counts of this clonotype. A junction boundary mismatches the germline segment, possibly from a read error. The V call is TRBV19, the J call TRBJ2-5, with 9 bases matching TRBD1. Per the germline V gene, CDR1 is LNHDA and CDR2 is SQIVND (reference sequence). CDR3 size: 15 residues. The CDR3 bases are TGTACCAGTAGTATAGTTGACAGGGGGTTTGGGACCCAGTACTTC. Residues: CTSSIVDRGFGTQYF.

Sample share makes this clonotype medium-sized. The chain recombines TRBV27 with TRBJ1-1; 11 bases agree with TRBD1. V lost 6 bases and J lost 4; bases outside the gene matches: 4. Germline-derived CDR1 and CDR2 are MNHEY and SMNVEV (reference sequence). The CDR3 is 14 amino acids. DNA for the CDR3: TGTGCCAGCAGGCGGACAGGGGGCGGCACTGAAGCTTTCTTT. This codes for CASRRTGGGTEAFF.

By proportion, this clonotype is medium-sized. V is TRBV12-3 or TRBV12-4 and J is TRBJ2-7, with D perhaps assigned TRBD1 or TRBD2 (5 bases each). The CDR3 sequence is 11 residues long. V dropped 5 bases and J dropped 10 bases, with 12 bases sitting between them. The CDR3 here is CASSARGDQYF. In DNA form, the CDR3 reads TGTGCCAGCAGTGCAAGGGGAGACCAGTACTTC.

This CDR3 is CAISESNYNEQFF. The CDR3 DNA reads TGTGCCATCAGTGAGTCGAATTATAATGAGCAGTTCTTC. The chain couples TRBV10-3 to TRBJ2-1; no firm D call. This CDR3 spans 13 amino acids. Germline lookup yields CDR1 ENHRY and CDR2 SYGVKD. The V end lost 0 bases, the J end lost 7 bases, and 7 bases lay between the germline ends.